The 4 T cell receptor beta chains below come from one sample, sequenced in a study of blood T cell repertoires in COVID-19. Using immunoSEQ multiplex PCR, the repertoire was profiled, and TCRdb retains in-frame clones only, with some absent. Counted here are 90,000 to 100,000 clones, 70% to 85% occurring once; the ten biggest clones make up roughly 24%. The source material was peripheral blood. These receptors all stem from a woman aged 55-70 years in a cohort sampled during active or convalescent COVID-19.

The genes are TRBV7-3 and TRBJ2-7; tentative D call: TRBD1 (5 bases). From germline, CDR1 is SGHTA and CDR2 FQGTGA. The V end lost 5 bases, the J end lost 2 bases, and 16 bases lay between the germline ends. There are 15 residues in the CDR3. As DNA, the CDR3 is TGTGCCAGCAGCGTAAAGGCAGGGTGGCCCTACGAGCAGTACTTC. It is translated as CASSVKAGWPYEQYF.

This clone turned up a few times. The chain uses TRBV6-4 and TRBJ1-1, with unresolved D. Trimming removed 6 bases from V and 3 bases from J, with 17 bases in between. The CDR3 contains 15 residues. Germline CDR1 and CDR2: MRHNA and SNTAGT. CDR3 coding DNA: TGTGCCAGCAGGGCATCGGGGTTTCTTGACACTGAAGCTTTCTTT. It is translated as CASRASGFLDTEAFF.

Notes on this clone: Other DNA variants within this sample encode the same CDR3. The chain links TRBV2 to TRBJ1-5; 7 bases are a match to TRBD1. The CDR3 consists of 14 residues. Trimming cost V 6 bases and J 1 base; bases outside gene matches: 3. Germline V gene lookup returns CDR1 SNHLY and CDR2 FYNNEI. CDR3: CASSRQGSNQPQHF. CDR3 bases: TGTGCCAGCAGCCGACAGGGAAGCAATCAGCCCCAGCATTTT.

V gene TRBV7-9 combines with J gene TRBJ2-2; D perhaps matches TRBD1 (6 bases). The CDR3 is made up of 15 amino acids. Trimming took 6 bases from V and 5 from J, leaving 16 bases between them. From germline, CDR1 is SEHNR and CDR2 FQNEAQ (reference sequence). The DNA for the CDR3 is TGTGCCAGCAGACCTACCAGGGGATCGACCGGGGAGCTGTTTTTT. Protein sequence: CASRPTRGSTGELFF.